The 18 T cell receptor beta chains reported below all come from one sample, sequenced in a study of human T cells and chemical hapten exposure. Time point in this sample: pre-sensitization, week 0. Treatment in this sample: therapeutic diphenylcyclopropenone sensitization with weekly scalp DPC. Unfractionated whole blood yielded total RNA. TCRdb fed the RACE reads into MiXCR, producing one record per CDR3 protein. The sample holds tens of thousands of distinct CDR3 sequences, about 9.3% seen once. The starting material was whole blood, obtained in connection with sensitization to the hapten diphenylcyclopropenone (DPC). These receptors were collected from a man aged 50 to 59 with alopecia areata. Some clones in this sample may be carry-over from other donors' samples.

Comment on this clonotype: Possible read error: a much larger clone is one base away. The chain links TRBV19 to TRBJ2-1, with D uncertain. The CDR3 sequence is 13 residues long. Germline lookup yields CDR1 LNHDA and CDR2 SQIVND (reference sequence). In DNA form, the CDR3 reads TGTGTCAGTAGTCACGATTCCTACAATGAGCAGTTCTTC. This sequence encodes CVSSHDSYNEQFF.

In this sample, this clonotype turned up many times. This chain connects TRBV20-1 to TRBJ2-3, with 8 bases identical to TRBD2. The CDR3 length is 15 residues. The V segment lost 1 base and the J segment 2 bases; nucleotides outside the gene matches: 5. From germline, CDR1 is DFQATT and CDR2 SNEGSKA (reference sequence). The chain's CDR3 is CSARVSGRPTDTQYF. As DNA, the CDR3 is TGCAGTGCTAGAGTGAGCGGGAGACCCACAGATACGCAGTATTTT.

This clonotype was found many times. This chain connects TRBV29-1 to TRBJ2-3; TRBD1 is a possible D gene (5 bases). The ends were cut back, 4 bases at V and 6 bases at J, with 14 bases in the middle. CDR3 length: 13 amino acids. The germline CDR1 and CDR2 sequences are SQVTM and ANQGSEA. Written as DNA, the CDR3 is TGCAGCGTTGGTAAGGGGTTGGTGGATACGCAGTATTTT. It specifies CSVGKGLVDTQYF.

This clonotype was detected many times. V and J are TRBV6-5 and TRBJ1-1, with a tentative D call TRBD1 (6 bases). This CDR3 comprises 14 residues. V was clipped by 5 bases and J by 1 base, with 11 bases between them. The germline gives CDR1 MNHEY, CDR2 SVGAGI. CDR3 protein: CASSARGPNTEAFF. Here the CDR3 DNA reads TGTGCCAGCAGTGCCAGGGGTCCGAACACTGAAGCTTTCTTT.

There are a few counts of this clonotype. The V and J genes are TRBV28 and TRBJ1-2; 7 nucleotides agree with TRBD1. V lost 7 bases to trimming and J lost 0 bases; unmatched junction nucleotides: 8. The CDR3 has 15 residues. The germline gives CDR1 MDHEN, CDR2 SYDVKM. The CDR3 coding sequence is TGTGCCAGCATCGCTCTGGACAGGCCTAACTATGGCTACACCTTC. Translated, it gives CASIALDRPNYGYTF.

This clonotype has just a few counts. The V and J genes are TRBV28 and TRBJ2-3; TRBD2 might be the D (7 bases). Germline assignment: CDR1 MDHEN and CDR2 SYDVKM. Trimming cost V 8 bases and J 4 bases, with 16 bases left between them. This CDR3 comprises 14 residues. Here the CDR3 reads CASSLGGVADTQYF. CDR3 DNA sequence: TGTGCCAGCTCCCTAGGGGGGGTGGCAGATACGCAGTATTTT.

This clonotype came up a few times. The chain employs TRBV29-1 and TRBJ1-2, with a possible D match to TRBD1 (6 bases). The V end was cut by 0 bases, the J end by 6 bases, with 14 bases between. Per germline, CDR1 SQVTM and CDR2 ANQGSEA. This CDR3 spans 14 amino acids. The CDR3 DNA reads as TGCAGCGTTGAAGATCCGGAGGCAGGGGATGGCTACACCTTC. This translates into CSVEDPEAGDGYTF. Filled out from reference TRBV29-1 and TRBJ1-2, the complete variable domain reads SAVISQKPSRDICQRGTSLTIQCQVDSQVTMMFWYRQQPGQSLTLIATANQGSEATYESGFVIDKFPISRPNLTFSTLTVSNMSPEDSSIYLCSVEDPEAGDGYTFGSGTRLTVV.

This clonotype was seen a handful of times. The chain joins TRBV7-9 to TRBJ1-4; 8 nucleotides line up with TRBD1. Looked up from germline, CDR1 is SEHNR and CDR2 is FQNEAQ (reference sequence). The CDR3 spans 14 residues. The V gene end was trimmed by 3 bases and the J gene end by 8 bases; junction bases not matched to a gene: 5. For the CDR3, the DNA is TGTGCCAGCAGCTTCCAGGGGGCGTCAGAAAAACTGTTTTTT. Translated, it gives CASSFQGASEKLFF.

The chain combines TRBV5-1 with TRBJ1-1; 8 bases line up with TRBD1. This CDR3 comprises 13 residues. V was pared by 9 bases and J by 6 bases, with 10 bases of the junction left unmatched. Germline V gene data show CDR1 as SGHRS and CDR2 as YFSETQ. The CDR3 reads CATRQGRDSEAFF. The DNA of the CDR3 is TGCGCCACCCGACAGGGGCGGGACTCTGAAGCTTTCTTT.

This clonotype was counted ten times or more. This chain joins TRBV12-3 or TRBV12-4 and TRBJ1-5; 7 bases align to TRBD1. After removal of 6 bases from V and 1 base from J, the junction contained 6 bases not matched to a gene. This CDR3 is built from 15 residues. CDR3 loop: CASRDRLSSNQPQHF. The DNA of the CDR3 is TGTGCCAGCAGGGACAGGTTATCGAGCAATCAGCCCCAGCATTTT.

In its sample, this clonotype was seen a few times. The rearrangement links TRBV29-1 to TRBJ1-5; no clear D gene. V was shortened by 4 bases and J by 11 bases, with 12 bases between the two germline ends. Germline V gene data show CDR1 as SQVTM and CDR2 as ANQGSEA. The CDR3 runs to 11 residues. CDR3 region: CSVVLGRSQHF. In nucleotides, the CDR3 is TGCAGCGTTGTCTTAGGGCGGTCCCAGCATTTT.

At least ten counts were recorded for this clonotype. This chain uses TRBV29-1 with TRBJ1-2; no clear D. Per germline, CDR1 SQVTM and CDR2 ANQGSEA. The CDR3 covers 11 residues. The V end was cut by 4 bases, the J end by 8 bases, with 11 bases between. CDR3 in DNA: TGCAGCGTTGGGGCCCCTAGCGGCTACACCTTC. Translated: CSVGAPSGYTF.

This clonotype has at least ten counts. The J gene is TRBJ2-5, the V gene TRBV5-1; tentative D call: TRBD2 (5 bases). Trimming removed 4 bases from V and 0 bases from J, with 10 bases in between. Germline CDR1 SGHRS, CDR2 YFSETQ. The CDR3 is 14 amino acids. The CDR3 is CASSPGLYQETQYF. Here the CDR3 DNA reads TGCGCCAGCAGCCCTGGACTGTACCAAGAGACCCAGTACTTC.

Only a few counts were recorded for this clonotype. The chain joins TRBV24-1 to TRBJ2-1; no definite D call. The CDR3 is 15 amino acids. V dropped 0 bases and J dropped 0 bases, with 5 bases sitting between them. The germline CDR1 and CDR2 sequences are KGHDR and SFDVKD. The CDR3: CATSDLWSSYNEQFF. The CDR3 DNA reads as TGTGCCACCAGTGATTTGTGGAGCTCCTACAATGAGCAGTTCTTC.

This clonotype was picked up many times. The chain is built from TRBV7-9 and TRBJ2-6, with no clear D. This CDR3 region has 17 residues. V lost 3 bases and J 0 bases, leaving 12 bases between the germline ends. Germline V lookup: CDR1 SEHNR, CDR2 FQNEAQ (reference sequence). The CDR3 reads CASSFFYGSSGANVLTF. In DNA form, the CDR3 reads TGTGCCAGCAGCTTCTTTTACGGATCCTCTGGGGCCAACGTCCTGACTTTC. The variable domain in full, with the rest retrieved from reference TRBV7-9 and TRBJ2-6, is DTGVSQNPRHKITKRGQNVTFRCDPISEHNRLYWYRQTLGQGPEFLTYFQNEAQLEKSRLLSDRFSAERPKGSFSTLEIQRTEQGDSAMYLCASSFFYGSSGANVLTFGAGSRLTVL.

This clonotype was seen at least ten times. The chain uses TRBV5-1 and TRBJ2-3; D perhaps matches TRBD2 (5 bases). This CDR3 has 17 residues. V was clipped by 0 bases and J by 3 bases, with 17 bases between them. Germline V gene lookup returns CDR1 SGHRS and CDR2 YFSETQ. Here the CDR3 reads CASSLGSGDSVTDTQYF. The CDR3 DNA reads as TGCGCCAGCAGCTTGGGGTCCGGGGATAGCGTAACAGATACGCAGTATTTT.

By sample share, this clonotype is large (0.1 to 1%). The rearrangement uses TRBV6-6 and TRBJ2-7; the match to TRBD1 covers 9 bases. J gave up 4 bases and V 4 bases, and 8 bases lay outside the gene matches. This CDR3 is built from 15 residues. Germline lookup yields CDR1 MNHNY and CDR2 SVGAGI (reference sequence). The CDR3 is CASSSQDRGGYEQYF. CDR3 DNA: TGTGCCAGCAGTTCACAGGACAGGGGTGGGTACGAGCAGTACTTC.

This clonotype occurred many times. The V call is TRBV12-3 or TRBV12-4, the J call TRBJ2-1; maybe TRBD1 (6 bases). The germline V and J ends were trimmed by 3 bases and 9 bases, with 15 bases remaining between them. The CDR3 is made up of 14 amino acids. The CDR3 loop reads CASSLGSGEREQFF. Here the CDR3 DNA reads TGTGCCAGCAGTTTGGGGTCAGGGGAACGTGAGCAGTTCTTC.